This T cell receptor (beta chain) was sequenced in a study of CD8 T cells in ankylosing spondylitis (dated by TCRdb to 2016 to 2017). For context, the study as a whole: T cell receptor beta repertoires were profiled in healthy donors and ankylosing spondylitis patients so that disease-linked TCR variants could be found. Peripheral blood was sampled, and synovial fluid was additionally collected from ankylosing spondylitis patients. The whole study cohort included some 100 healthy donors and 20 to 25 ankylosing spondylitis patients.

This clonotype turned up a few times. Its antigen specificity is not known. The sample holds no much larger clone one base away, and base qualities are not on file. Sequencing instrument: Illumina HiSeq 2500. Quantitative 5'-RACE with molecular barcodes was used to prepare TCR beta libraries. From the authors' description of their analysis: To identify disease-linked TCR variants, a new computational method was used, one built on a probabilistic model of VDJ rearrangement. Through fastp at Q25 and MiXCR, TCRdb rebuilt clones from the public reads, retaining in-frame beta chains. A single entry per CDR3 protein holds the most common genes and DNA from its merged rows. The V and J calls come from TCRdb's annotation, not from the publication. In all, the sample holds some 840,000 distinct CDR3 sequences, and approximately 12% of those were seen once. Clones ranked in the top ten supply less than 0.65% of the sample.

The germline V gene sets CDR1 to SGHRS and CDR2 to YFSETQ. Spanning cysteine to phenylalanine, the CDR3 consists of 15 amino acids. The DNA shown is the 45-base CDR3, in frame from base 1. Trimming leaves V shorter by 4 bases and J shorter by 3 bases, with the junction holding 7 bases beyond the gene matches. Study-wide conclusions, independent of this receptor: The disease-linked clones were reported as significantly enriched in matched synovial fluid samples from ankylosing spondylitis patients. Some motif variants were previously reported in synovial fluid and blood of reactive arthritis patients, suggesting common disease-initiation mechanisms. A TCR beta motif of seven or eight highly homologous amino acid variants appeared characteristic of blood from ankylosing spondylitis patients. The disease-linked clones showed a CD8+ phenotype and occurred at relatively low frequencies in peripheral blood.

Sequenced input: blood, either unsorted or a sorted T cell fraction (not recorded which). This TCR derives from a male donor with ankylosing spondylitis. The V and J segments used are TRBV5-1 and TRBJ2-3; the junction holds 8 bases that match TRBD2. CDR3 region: CASSTPGGGTDTQYF. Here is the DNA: TGCGCCAGCAGCACCCCCGGCGGGGGGACAGATACGCAGTATTTT. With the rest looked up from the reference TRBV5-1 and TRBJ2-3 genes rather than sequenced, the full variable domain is KAGVTQTPRYLIKTRGQQVTLSCSPISGHRSVSWYQQTPGQGLQFLFEYFSETQRNKGNFPGRFSGRQFSNSRSEMNVSTLELGDSALYLCASSTPGGGTDTQYFGPGTRLTVL.